The clone carrying this T cell receptor (beta chain) was recorded only once. This entry belongs to a study of control samples from healthy donors and cancer patients. With V trimmed by 4 bases and J by 5 bases, 9 bases remained unmatched. The CDR3 has 15 amino acids. Germline V gives CDR1 MGHRA, CDR2 YSYEKL. Some clones are missing from TCRdb's copy, which holds only in-frame ones; the method was immunoSEQ multiplex PCR. The table has roughly 140,000 clones, 89% seen once; the top ten hold around 4.7%. The sample was blood. The chain recombines TRBV4-1 with TRBJ2-5, with TRBD2 matching over 8 bases. The clonotype originates from a man aged 25-45 years in good health. CDR3 protein: CASSRAGTSSETQYF. In DNA, the CDR3 is TGCGCCAGCAGCCGCGCCGGGACTAGTTCGGAGACCCAGTACTTC.